This is a list of T cell receptor beta chains from one sample in a study of T cell changes during pregnancy in multiple sclerosis. TCRdb's copy holds only in-frame clones and misses some; the assay was immunoSEQ multiplex PCR. The sample carries 70,000 to 95,000 clones, approximately 92% recorded once. The material was peripheral blood, obtained in the second trimester of pregnancy. These receptor sequences come from a female donor in good health, enrolled as a control in a pregnancy study. Both conserved end residues are part of each CDR3. Fields, in order: J gene, V gene, D gene, CDR3 protein. A D gene is named only where the DNA matches it firmly.

TRBJ1-6,TRBV28,NA,CASRWETASPLHF
TRBJ2-7,TRBV11-2,NA,CASSFRTDYEQYF
TRBJ2-1,TRBV7-7,TRBD2,CASSFGGPSGVYNEQFF
TRBJ2-1,TRBV18,TRBD1,CASSPLRGTGGNEQFF
TRBJ2-1,TRBV28,NA,CASSLSGPNEQFF
TRBJ1-3,TRBV10-3,TRBD1,CAISAGTEGNTIYF
TRBJ2-3,TRBV6-1,TRBD1,CASSERDRTQDTQYF
TRBJ1-5,TRBV28,NA,CASSARSGALQPQHF
TRBJ2-7,TRBV28,TRBD1,CASSSYRGAYEQYF
TRBJ2-3,TRBV6-6,NA,CANGQSTDTQYF
TRBJ1-1,TRBV2,NA,CASNTHAGANTEAFF
TRBJ2-5,TRBV10-3,TRBD2,CAISESLAGSQETQYF
TRBJ1-2,TRBV7-6,NA,CASSLGPGTDYGYTF
TRBJ2-1,TRBV4-1,TRBD2,CASSLETTSGVYEQFF
TRBJ1-1,TRBV6-5,NA,CASSYDGSTEAFF
TRBJ2-5,TRBV7-9,TRBD1,CASSPGTGEEETQYF
TRBJ2-5,TRBV11-1,NA,CASSLAGAGSLLETQYF
TRBJ2-2,TRBV11-2,NA,CASSQGRSVNTGELFF
TRBJ2-1,TRBV6-1,TRBD2,CASRLAGSNEQFF
TRBJ1-1,TRBV4-2,NA,CASSGRGGNTEAFF
TRBJ1-3,TRBV9,NA,CASSAEGGWSGNTIYF
TRBJ2-1,TRBV7-3,TRBD2,CASSSQPTSGGAGSYNEQFF
TRBJ1-6,TRBV4-3,TRBD1,CASSQDEGAYSPLHF
TRBJ1-2,TRBV15,NA,CATSRDGLGGHYGYTF
TRBJ1-3,TRBV15,TRBD1,CATSRGDRGSGNTIYF
TRBJ2-3,TRBV5-4,TRBD2,CASSLGGGGMDTQYF
TRBJ2-2,TRBV5-1,NA,CASGRALTADETGELFF
TRBJ1-5,TRBV19,TRBD1,CASRRDRVRGNQPQHF
TRBJ2-7,TRBV19,TRBD2,CASSLTSGTTYEQYF
TRBJ1-4,TRBV5-5,NA,CASSLTATNEKLFF
TRBJ2-3,TRBV19,NA,CASSIRRPPDTQYF
TRBJ2-2,TRBV7-2,NA,CASSLARGTGELFF
TRBJ1-1,TRBV7-9,NA,CASRAEGYTEAFF
TRBJ1-4,TRBV4-1,NA,CASSQARHTTNEKLFF
TRBJ1-6,TRBV6-6,TRBD1,CASSFSQGGNSPLHF
TRBJ2-1,TRBV7-9,TRBD1,CASSIQDQGVEQFF
TRBJ2-7,TRBV7-9,TRBD1,CASSPPGQGSYEQYF
TRBJ2-2,TRBV7-3,NA,CASRGAGWTGELFF
TRBJ1-1,TRBV6-6,NA,CASRGIGVDTEAFF
TRBJ2-4,TRBV4-3,NA,CASSQGTTGNDNIQYF